The next 22 T cell receptor beta chains were all read from a single sample in a study of blood T cell repertoires in COVID-19. Data came from immunoSEQ multiplex PCR; TCRdb stores just in-frame clones and leaves some out. The data show 110,000 or so clones, with just over 85% seen just once and 2.4% held by the top ten. The source material was peripheral blood. The receptors were sampled from a human donor in a cohort sampled during active COVID-19.

The genes are TRBV27 and TRBJ1-5, with D possibly being TRBD1 (6 bases). Trimming took 2 bases from V and 3 from J, leaving 8 bases between them. Germline V lookup: CDR1 MNHEY, CDR2 SMNVEV (reference sequence). The CDR3 spans 14 residues. The CDR3 is CASSLGGYNQPQHF. DNA of the CDR3: TGTGCCAGCAGTTTAGGGGGCTACAATCAGCCCCAGCATTTT.

The chain links TRBV11-2 to TRBJ1-1, with 7 nucleotides matching TRBD1. Germline CDR1 is SGHAT and CDR2 is FQNNGV. There are 14 residues in the CDR3. V trimming: 4 bases; J trimming: 4 bases; junction bases outside the gene matches: 6. CDR3 DNA: TGTGCCAGCAGCTATCAGGGGGTGGCCACTGAAGCTTTCTTT. Translated: CASSYQGVATEAFF. Supplemented by reference TRBV11-2 and TRBJ1-1, the full variable domain reads EAGVAQSPRYKIIEKRQSVAFWCNPISGHATLYWYQQILGQGPKLLIQFQNNGVVDDSQLPKDRFSAERLKGVDSTLKIQPAKLEDSAVYLCASSYQGVATEAFFGQGTRLTVV.

The chain employs TRBV7-3 and TRBJ2-1; maybe TRBD1 (8 bases). This CDR3 is built from 14 residues. The germline gives CDR1 SGHTA, CDR2 FQGTGA. Trimming took 5 bases from V and 6 from J, leaving 14 bases between them. The CDR3 DNA reads as TGTGCCAGCAGCCAGGGGGCGGGGGCCAATGAGCAGTTCTTC. It translates to CASSQGAGANEQFF. The full variable domain, completed using reference TRBV7-3 and TRBJ2-1, is GAGVSQTPSNKVTEKGKYVELRCDPISGHTALYWYRQSLGQGPEFLIYFQGTGAADDSGLPNDRFFAVRPEGSVSTLKIQRTERGDSAVYLCASSQGAGANEQFFGPGTRLTVL.

The rearrangement links TRBV29-1 to TRBJ2-5, with a tentative D call TRBD1 (5 bases). V was cut by 3 bases and J by 1 base, with 9 bases left in between. CDR3 size: 13 residues. CDR1 and CDR2 (germline): SQVTM, ANQGSEA. CDR3 in DNA: TGCAGCGTTGAGACAGAGAGCCAAGAGACCCAGTACTTC. This codes for CSVETESQETQYF.

The V and J genes are TRBV11-2 and TRBJ2-3, with 7 positions matching TRBD2. The trim removed 5 bases at V and 1 base at J, leaving 6 bases unmatched. This CDR3 contains 15 residues. CDR1 SGHAT and CDR2 FQNNGV come from the germline V gene. The CDR3 DNA sequence: TGTGCCAGCAGCGGCGATCGGGGGGGCACAGATACGCAGTATTTT. Translating it yields CASSGDRGGTDTQYF.

V and J are TRBV7-9 and TRBJ1-1; 11 bases line up with TRBD1. Germline V gene data show CDR1 as SEHNR and CDR2 as FQNEAQ (reference sequence). The CDR3 runs to 13 residues. The ends lost 5 bases at V and 7 bases at J; junction bases unmatched: 3. CDR3 amino acids: CASSQGQGVEAFF. In DNA, the CDR3 is TGTGCCAGCAGCCAGGGACAGGGGGTTGAAGCTTTCTTT.

This rearrangement joins TRBV18 to TRBJ2-2; TRBD1 is a possible D gene (6 bases). The V end lost 5 bases, the J end lost 0 bases, and 10 bases lay between the germline ends. The CDR3 runs 15 residues. Germline V gene sequence: CDR1 KGHSH, CDR2 LQKENI. The CDR3 region is CASSSGVSNTGELFF. CDR3 nucleotides: TGTGCCAGCTCATCAGGGGTATCGAACACCGGGGAGCTGTTTTTT.

This chain links TRBV6-6 with TRBJ2-7; 7 nucleotides line up with TRBD1. CDR1 MNHNY and CDR2 SVGAGI come from the germline V gene (reference sequence). Losses at the gene ends were 6 bases for V and 2 bases for J; bases not matched to a gene: 7. The CDR3 is 14 residues long. CDR3 in amino acids: CASRSSTGTYEQYF. CDR3 bases: TGTGCCAGCAGATCCTCGACAGGGACCTACGAGCAGTACTTC.

This chain links TRBV19 with TRBJ2-1, with 11 bases identical to TRBD1. The CDR3 spans 17 residues. The germline gives CDR1 LNHDA, CDR2 SQIVND (reference sequence). Germline trimming cut 5 bases from V and 4 bases from J; bases unmatched to any gene: 10. DNA of the CDR3: TGTGCCAGTAGTCCCGACAGAGGACAGGGGGCGTACAATGAGCAGTTCTTC. Translating it yields CASSPDRGQGAYNEQFF.

The rearrangement links TRBV13 to TRBJ2-7; the D gene is possibly TRBD2 (5 bases). Germline lookup yields CDR1 PRHDT and CDR2 FYEKMQ (reference sequence). Trimming removed 6 bases at V and 2 bases at J, with 11 bases between. The CDR3 spans 13 residues. The CDR3 coding sequence is TGTGCCAGCAGTCCTCCCGGGACCTACGAGCAGTACTTC. Translating gives CASSPPGTYEQYF.

This clone was seen once. This chain connects TRBV9 to TRBJ2-7; a possible D gene is TRBD2 (6 bases). Per germline, CDR1 SGDLS and CDR2 YYNGEE. This CDR3 is 13 amino acids long. V lost 3 bases to trimming and J lost 0 bases, with 7 bases between them. This chain's CDR3 is CASSGDSSYEQYF. The CDR3 DNA reads as TGTGCCAGCAGCGGGGACTCCTCCTACGAGCAGTACTTC. Together with reference TRBV9 and TRBJ2-7, the CDR3 gives the full variable domain: DSGVTQTPKHLITATGQRVTLRCSPRSGDLSVYWYQQSLDQGLQFLIQYYNGEERAKGNILERFSAQQFPDLHSELNLSSLELGDSALYFCASSGDSSYEQYFGPGTRLTVT.

The chain combines TRBV7-9 with TRBJ2-2; D unresolved. The germline gives CDR1 SEHNR, CDR2 FQNEAQ (reference sequence). This CDR3 is built from 15 residues. V gave up 7 bases and J gave up 5 bases, with 17 bases separating them. CDR3 sequence reads: CASTSGPIRTGELFF. The CDR3 coding sequence is TGTGCCAGCACCTCGGGTCCTATTAGGACCGGGGAGCTGTTTTTT.

A single count supports this clone. The CDR3 is CTSSLPTGTNTEAFF. In DNA, the CDR3 is TGCACCAGCAGCCTCCCGACAGGGACGAACACTGAAGCTTTCTTT. The J gene is TRBJ1-1, the V gene TRBV1; the table names TRBD1, a call not compared with the DNA. TRBV1 is a pseudogene segment. This CDR3 region has 15 residues.

This clone is a singleton in its sample. J is TRBJ2-2 and V is TRBV5-1, with 7 bases lining up with TRBD1. In germline, CDR1 is SGHRS, CDR2 YFSETQ. V was pared by 3 bases and J by 2 bases, with 4 bases of the junction left unmatched. The CDR3 is 15 residues long. The CDR3 spells CASSYGTVNTGELFF. In DNA form, the CDR3 reads TGCGCCAGCAGCTACGGGACAGTTAACACCGGGGAGCTGTTTTTT.

The chain links TRBV27 to TRBJ1-3; D perhaps matches TRBD1 (6 bases). The CDR3 sequence is 16 residues long. Germline V lookup: CDR1 MNHEY, CDR2 SMNVEV (reference sequence). V lost 5 bases and J 2 bases, leaving 16 bases between the germline ends. For the CDR3, the DNA is TGTGCCAGCAGTCCGCAACAGGGTTCACCTGGAAACACCATATATTTT. Translation: CASSPQQGSPGNTIYF.

This rearrangement joins TRBV10-3 to TRBJ2-3, with D uncertain. This CDR3 comprises 14 residues. CDR1 ENHRY and CDR2 SYGVKD come from the germline V gene. Trimming removed 10 bases at V and 2 bases at J, with 16 bases between. This CDR3 is CATRPRVDTDTQYF. The CDR3 bases are TGTGCCACCCGCCCCCGGGTGGACACAGATACGCAGTATTTT.

This chain connects TRBV19 to TRBJ1-6, with 7 bases identical to TRBD1. Germline CDR1 and CDR2: LNHDA and SQIVND (reference sequence). The CDR3 is 16 residues long. V shed 1 base and J 5 bases; nucleotides not matched to a gene: 5. CDR3 residues: CASSIARDRDNSPLHF. CDR3 in DNA: TGTGCCAGTAGTATAGCCCGGGACAGAGATAATTCACCCCTCCACTTT.

The chain is built from TRBV4-1 and TRBJ2-5; 8 bases match TRBD2. CDR1 is MGHRA, CDR2 YSYEKL, per germline. V gave up 1 base and J gave up 5 bases; unmatched junction bases: 12. The CDR3 extends over 17 amino acids. CDR3: CASSQVPWGSGDETQYF. CDR3 sequence (DNA): TGCGCCAGCAGCCAAGTTCCCTGGGGTAGCGGGGATGAGACCCAGTACTTC.

The chain recombines TRBV19 with TRBJ2-2; a weak D match, TRBD2 (5 bases). CDR1 LNHDA and CDR2 SQIVND come from the germline V gene (reference sequence). V shed 7 bases and J shed 6 bases, with 18 bases lying between them. The CDR3 has 15 amino acids. CDR3 residues: CASKDWGRESGELFF. DNA for the CDR3: TGTGCCAGTAAGGATTGGGGAAGGGAGTCCGGGGAGCTGTTTTTT.

The genes are TRBV7-3 and TRBJ2-1; TRBD2 agrees at 8 bases. V lost 5 bases and J lost 2; bases outside the gene matches: 5. The CDR3 is 15 residues long. CDR1 SGHTA and CDR2 FQGTGA come from the germline V gene. The CDR3 coding sequence is TGTGCCAGCAGCCCCGGGACTAGGGCCTACAATGAGCAGTTCTTC. Amino acids: CASSPGTRAYNEQFF.

V and J are TRBV30 and TRBJ2-1, with a weak D call TRBD1 (6 bases). This CDR3 comprises 16 residues. Looked up from germline, CDR1 is GTSNPN and CDR2 is SVGIG (reference sequence). V was cut by 3 bases and J by 1 base, with 16 bases left in between. The CDR3 DNA reads TGTGCCTGGAGCCAAGGGGGAGCTTCTTCCTACAATGAGCAGTTCTTC. Residues: CAWSQGGASSYNEQFF.

This clone showed up just a few times. The gene calls are TRBV6-6 and TRBJ2-3; 7 bases agree with TRBD2. The V gene's germline CDR1 is MNHNY and CDR2 SVGAGI (reference sequence). This CDR3 is built from 14 residues. The V segment lost 7 bases and the J segment 1 base; nucleotides outside the gene matches: 5. Here the CDR3 DNA reads TGTGCCAGCACCGGGGGGTTAGGCACAGATACGCAGTATTTT. Its translation is CASTGGLGTDTQYF.